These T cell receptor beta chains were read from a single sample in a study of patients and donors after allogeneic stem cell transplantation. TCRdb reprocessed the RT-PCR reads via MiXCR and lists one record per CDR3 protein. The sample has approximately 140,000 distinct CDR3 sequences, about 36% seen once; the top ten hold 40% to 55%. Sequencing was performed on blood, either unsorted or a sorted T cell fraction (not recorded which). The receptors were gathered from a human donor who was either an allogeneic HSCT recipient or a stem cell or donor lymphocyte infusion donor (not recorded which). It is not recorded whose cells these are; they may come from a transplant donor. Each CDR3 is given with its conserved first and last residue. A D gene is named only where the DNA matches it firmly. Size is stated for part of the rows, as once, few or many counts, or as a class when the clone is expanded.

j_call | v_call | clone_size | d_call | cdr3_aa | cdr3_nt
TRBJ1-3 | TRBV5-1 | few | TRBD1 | CASSRDRGGNTIYF | TGCGCCAGCAGCCGAGACAGGGGAGGAAACACCATATATTTT
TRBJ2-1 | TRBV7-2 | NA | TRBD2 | CASSLDSGSSYNEQFF | TGTGCCAGCAGCTTAGATAGCGGGAGCTCCTACAATGAGCAGTTCTTC
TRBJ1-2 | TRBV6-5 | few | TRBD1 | CASSSGLQGGSYGYTF | TGTGCCAGCAGTTCGGGTTTACAGGGGGGTAGCTATGGCTACACCTTC
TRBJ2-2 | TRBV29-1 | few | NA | CSVEQGAGELFF | TGCAGCGTCGAACAGGGCGCCGGGGAGCTGTTTTTT
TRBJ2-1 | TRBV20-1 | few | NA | CSARDPLGLEGGYNEQFF | TGCAGTGCTAGAGATCCCCTTGGCTTGGAGGGGGGCTACAATGAGCAGTTCTTC
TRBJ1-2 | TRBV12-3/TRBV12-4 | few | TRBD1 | CASSSTTTGDGYGYTF | TGTGCCAGCAGTTCTACGACCACAGGGGACGGCTATGGCTACACCTTC
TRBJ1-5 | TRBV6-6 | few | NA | CASSYPDSGQPQHF | TGTGCCAGCAGTTACCCCGACTCGGGGCAGCCCCAGCATTTT
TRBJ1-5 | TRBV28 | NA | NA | CASSLRSLSNQPQHF | TGTGCCAGCAGCCTTCGGTCCCTTAGCAATCAGCCCCAGCATTTT
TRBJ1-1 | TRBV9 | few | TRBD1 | CASSVQGEHTEAFF | TGTGCCAGCAGCGTCCAGGGGGAGCACACTGAAGCTTTCTTT
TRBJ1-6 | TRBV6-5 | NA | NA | CASSYSATANSPLHF | TGTGCCAGCAGTTACTCGGCGACAGCCAATTCACCCCTCCACTTT
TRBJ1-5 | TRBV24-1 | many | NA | CATSLGNQPQHF | TGTGCCACCAGTCTCGGGAACCAGCCCCAGCATTTT